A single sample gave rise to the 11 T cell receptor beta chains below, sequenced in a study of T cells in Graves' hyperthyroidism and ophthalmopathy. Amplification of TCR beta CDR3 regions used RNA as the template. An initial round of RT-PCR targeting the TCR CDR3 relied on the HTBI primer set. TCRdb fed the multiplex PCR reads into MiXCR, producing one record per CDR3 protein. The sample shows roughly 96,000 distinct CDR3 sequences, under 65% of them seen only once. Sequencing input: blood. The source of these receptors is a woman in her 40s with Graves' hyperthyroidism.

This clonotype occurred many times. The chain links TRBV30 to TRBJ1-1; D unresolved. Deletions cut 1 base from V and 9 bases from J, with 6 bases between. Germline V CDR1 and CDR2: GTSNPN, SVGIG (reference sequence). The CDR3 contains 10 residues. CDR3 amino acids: CAWSGGKAFF. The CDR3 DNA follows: TGTGCCTGGAGTGGCGGAAAAGCTTTCTTT.

CDR3 region: CASSIPTGAEQFF. Here the CDR3 DNA reads TGTGCCAGTAGTATACCAACGGGAGCGGAGCAGTTCTTC. The rearrangement uses TRBV19 and TRBJ2-1, with D maybe TRBD2 (6 bases). The germline V gene encodes CDR1 LNHDA and CDR2 SQIVND (reference sequence). Trimming removed 2 bases from V and 10 bases from J, with 12 bases in between. This CDR3 has 13 amino acids.

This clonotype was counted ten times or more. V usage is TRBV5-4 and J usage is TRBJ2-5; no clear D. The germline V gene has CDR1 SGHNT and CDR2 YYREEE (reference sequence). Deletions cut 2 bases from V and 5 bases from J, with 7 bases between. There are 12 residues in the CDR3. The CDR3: CASSFPRETQYF. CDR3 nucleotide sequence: TGTGCCAGCAGCTTCCCGAGGGAGACCCAGTACTTC.

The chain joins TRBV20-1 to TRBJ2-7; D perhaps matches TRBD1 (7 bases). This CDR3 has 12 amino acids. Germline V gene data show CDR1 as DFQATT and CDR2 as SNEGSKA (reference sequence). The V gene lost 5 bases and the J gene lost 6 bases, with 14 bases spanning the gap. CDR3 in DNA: TGCAGTGCTGGAGGGGGCGCCGGCGAGCAGTACTTC. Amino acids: CSAGGGAGEQYF.

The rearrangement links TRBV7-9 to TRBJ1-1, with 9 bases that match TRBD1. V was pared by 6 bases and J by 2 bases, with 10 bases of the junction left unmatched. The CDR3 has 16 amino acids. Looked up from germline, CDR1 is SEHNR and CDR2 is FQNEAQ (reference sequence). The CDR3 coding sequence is TGTGCCAGCAGTTACCGGGGGACAGGGATTAACACTGAAGCTTTCTTT. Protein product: CASSYRGTGINTEAFF. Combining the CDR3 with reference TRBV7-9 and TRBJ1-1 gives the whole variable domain DTGVSQNPRHKITKRGQNVTFRCDPISEHNRLYWYRQTLGQGPEFLTYFQNEAQLEKSRLLSDRFSAERPKGSFSTLEIQRTEQGDSAMYLCASSYRGTGINTEAFFGQGTRLTVV.

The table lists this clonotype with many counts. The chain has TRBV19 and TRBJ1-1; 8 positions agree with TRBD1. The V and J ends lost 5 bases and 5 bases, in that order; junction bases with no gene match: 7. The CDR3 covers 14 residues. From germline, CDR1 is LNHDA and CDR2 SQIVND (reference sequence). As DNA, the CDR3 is TGTGCCAGTAGTTTTCTAACAGGGGGAACTGAAGCTTTCTTT. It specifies CASSFLTGGTEAFF.

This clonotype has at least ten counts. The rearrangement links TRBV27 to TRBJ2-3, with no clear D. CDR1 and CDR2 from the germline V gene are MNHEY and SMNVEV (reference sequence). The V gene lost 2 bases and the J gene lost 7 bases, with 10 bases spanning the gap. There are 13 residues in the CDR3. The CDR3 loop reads CASSLLNVNTQYF. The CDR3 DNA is TGTGCCAGCAGTTTACTCAACGTTAATACGCAGTATTTT.

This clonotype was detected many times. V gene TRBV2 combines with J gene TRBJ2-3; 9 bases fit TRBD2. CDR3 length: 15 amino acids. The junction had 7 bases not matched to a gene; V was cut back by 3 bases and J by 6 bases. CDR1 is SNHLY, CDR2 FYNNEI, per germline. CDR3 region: CASSDQASGKDTQYF. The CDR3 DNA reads TGTGCCAGCAGTGATCAGGCTAGCGGGAAGGATACGCAGTATTTT.

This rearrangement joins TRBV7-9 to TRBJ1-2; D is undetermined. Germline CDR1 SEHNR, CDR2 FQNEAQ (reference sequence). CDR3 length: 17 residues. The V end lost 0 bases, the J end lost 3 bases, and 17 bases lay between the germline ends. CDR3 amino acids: CASSLAGMGEQYYGYTF. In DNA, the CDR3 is TGTGCCAGCAGCTTAGCAGGGATGGGCGAGCAGTACTATGGCTACACCTTC.

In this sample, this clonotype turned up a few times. CDR3 residues: CSGGLAGGEQFF. Written as DNA, the CDR3 is TGCAGCGGGGGACTAGCGGGAGGTGAGCAGTTCTTC. The chain carries TRBV29-1 and TRBJ2-1, with 15 nucleotides matching TRBD2. With 7 bases clipped from V and 9 bases from J, the junction kept 1 base outside the gene matches. CDR3 length equals 12 residues. Germline loops: CDR1 SQVTM, CDR2 ANQGSEA.

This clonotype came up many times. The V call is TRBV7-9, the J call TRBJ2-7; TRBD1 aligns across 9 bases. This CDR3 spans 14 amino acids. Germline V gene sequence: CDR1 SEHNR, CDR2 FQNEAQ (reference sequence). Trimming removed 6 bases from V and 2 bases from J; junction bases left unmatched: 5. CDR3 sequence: CASRPGQGTYEQYF. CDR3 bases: TGTGCCAGCAGACCGGGACAGGGAACCTACGAGCAGTACTTC.